This TCR beta chain is from a study of quantifying T cell responses using KT2 cells. Study in general: TCR alpha and beta constant-region primers primed reverse transcription of RNA.

The table lists this clonotype with a few counts. Its antigen is not known. A single-stranded UMI oligo with SP2 sequence was ligated to cDNA 3' ends. First-round PCR used 3 to 4 cycles and beta primers RC1.1 and RC1.2 covering TRBC1 and TRBC2. Starting with the second PCR, alpha and beta TCR chains went through separate processing. From the UMI-ligation and nested PCR reads, TCRdb called clonotypes with MiXCR, one entry per CDR3 protein. This sample has tens of thousands of distinct CDR3 sequences; approximately 7% occur once, and the top ten carry more than 15%. The V gene's germline CDR1 is ENHRY and CDR2 SYGVKD. This CDR3 comprises 17 residues. Trimming removed 4 bases at V and 2 bases at J, with 20 bases between. The sample is PBMC spiked with counted cells of clone KT2. General observations from the study: Even the lowest spike-in, about one KT2 cell per 100,000 PBMC, yielded detectable KT2 sequences. KT2 sequence counts showed saturation when very many KT2 cells were spiked in.

The rearrangement joins TRBV10-3 to TRBJ2-5, with a tentative D call TRBD2 (5 bases). The sample comprised PBMCs spiked with cells of the T cell clone KT2. The source is a human donor. CDR3 sequence (DNA): TGTGCCATCAGTGCTGCGGACTGGTACGAGAGGCAAGAGACCCAGTACTTC. This gives the protein CAISAADWYERQETQYF.